The 16 T cell receptor beta chains below were found in one sample sequenced in a study of T cell responses to AZD1222 COVID-19 vaccine. Produced via immunoSEQ multiplex PCR; TCRdb's table is partial and in-frame only. The profile shows about 69,000 clones, about 80% of them singletons. The input for sequencing was peripheral blood, taken 28 days after the second AZD1222 dose. The receptors originated from an adult who received the AZD1222 COVID-19 vaccine.

The gene calls are TRBV28 and TRBJ1-5; tentative D call: TRBD1 (5 bases). The V gene's germline CDR1 is MDHEN and CDR2 SYDVKM. Trimming stripped 4 bases from V and 2 bases from J, with 12 bases between. This CDR3 is built from 15 residues. The CDR3: CASSSSAGGNQPQHF. CDR3 DNA sequence: TGTGCCAGCAGTTCGAGTGCGGGGGGCAATCAGCCCCAGCATTTT.

The gene calls are TRBV14 and TRBJ2-1; 11 positions match TRBD2. The ends lost 4 bases at V and 6 bases at J; junction bases unmatched: 2. This CDR3 is 14 amino acids long. CDR1 SGHDN and CDR2 FVKESK come from the germline V gene. The CDR3 DNA sequence: TGTGCCAGCAGCCCTACTAGCGGGGGCAATGAGCAGTTCTTC. It is translated as CASSPTSGGNEQFF.

The rearrangement joins TRBV4-1 to TRBJ2-3, with a possible D match to TRBD1 (6 bases). CDR1 is MGHRA and CDR2 is YSYEKL in the germline V gene. V gave up 4 bases and J gave up 4 bases, with 18 bases separating them. This CDR3 spans 16 amino acids. CDR3 loop: CASSLSVMGASDTQYF. As DNA, the CDR3 is TGCGCCAGCAGCCTCTCGGTTATGGGGGCCTCAGATACGCAGTATTTT.

V usage is TRBV7-9 and J usage is TRBJ1-4; 7 bases agree with TRBD1. Looked up from germline, CDR1 is SEHNR and CDR2 is FQNEAQ (reference sequence). This CDR3 spans 14 amino acids. V gave up 5 bases and J gave up 2 bases; unmatched junction bases: 2. In nucleotides, the CDR3 is TGTGCCAGCAGCGAGGGGGCGACTAATGAAAAACTGTTTTTT. It specifies CASSEGATNEKLFF.

V gene TRBV5-4 combines with J gene TRBJ1-1; a weak D match, TRBD1 (5 bases). CDR1 and CDR2 (germline): SGHNT, YYREEE (reference sequence). V lost 2 bases, J lost 5 bases, and 13 bases lay in between. The CDR3 has 14 residues. CDR3 region: CASSFEGRGTEAFF. The CDR3 DNA reads TGTGCCAGCAGCTTTGAGGGGAGAGGGACTGAAGCTTTCTTT.

The rearrangement uses TRBV5-1 and TRBJ2-3, with 9 bases matching TRBD2. This CDR3 is built from 17 residues. After removal of 3 bases from V and 2 bases from J, the junction contained 10 bases not matched to a gene. Germline loops: CDR1 SGHRS, CDR2 YFSETQ. The CDR3 loop is CASSYKQLAGNTDTQYF. For the CDR3, the DNA is TGCGCCAGCAGCTACAAACAACTAGCGGGCAACACAGATACGCAGTATTTT.

The genes are TRBV29-1 and TRBJ1-5; D ambiguous. V shed 4 bases and J shed 0 bases, with 4 bases lying between them. The CDR3 is 12 residues long. Germline V gene sequence: CDR1 SQVTM, CDR2 ANQGSEA. This chain's CDR3 is CSVGGSNQPQHF. DNA for the CDR3: TGCAGCGTTGGCGGTAGCAATCAGCCCCAGCATTTT.

The gene calls are TRBV6-2 or TRBV6-3 and TRBJ2-7; TRBD1 aligns across 9 bases. The ends lost 5 bases at V and 2 bases at J; junction bases unmatched: 13. The length of the CDR3 is 17 residues. CDR1 and CDR2 from the germline V gene are MNHEY and SVGEGT. This chain's CDR3 is CASSNTGTGRRPYEQYF. CDR3 in DNA: TGTGCCAGCAGTAATACCGGGACAGGGCGCCGCCCCTACGAGCAGTACTTC.

The V call is TRBV12-3 or TRBV12-4, the J call TRBJ1-2; D unresolved. The CDR3 contains 13 residues. Trimming removed 6 bases at V and 2 bases at J, with 10 bases between. CDR3 region: CASSDSRNYGYTF. CDR3 DNA: TGTGCCAGCAGCGATAGTAGAAACTATGGCTACACCTTC.

The J gene is TRBJ2-2, the V gene TRBV2; a weak D match, TRBD1 (5 bases). V lost 8 bases and J 1 base, leaving 11 bases between the germline ends. CDR1 is SNHLY, CDR2 FYNNEI, per germline. The CDR3 consists of 14 residues. The CDR3 DNA reads TGTGCCAGCCTTTCGACAGAGAACACCGGGGAGCTGTTTTTT. It is translated as CASLSTENTGELFF. The entire variable domain, with the rest obtained from reference TRBV2 and TRBJ2-2, is as follows: EPEVTQTPSHQVTQMGQEVILRCVPISNHLYFYWYRQILGQKVEFLVSFYNNEISEKSEIFDDQFSVERPDGSNFTLKIRSTKLEDSAMYFCASLSTENTGELFFGEGSRLTVL.

This rearrangement joins TRBV3-1 (or the pseudogene TRBV3-2) to TRBJ2-1, with TRBD2 matching 12 bases. V shed 0 bases and J 8 bases; nucleotides not matched to a gene: 14. The germline V gene encodes CDR1 LGHDT and CDR2 YNNKEL (reference sequence). There are 19 residues in the CDR3. CDR3 amino acids: CASSQDPPSLAGGSYEQFF. The CDR3 nucleotides read TGTGCCAGCAGCCAAGATCCCCCAAGCCTAGCGGGGGGGTCGTATGAGCAGTTCTTC.

The chain joins TRBV19 to TRBJ2-3, with 9 bases matching TRBD1. The CDR3 extends over 14 amino acids. Germline CDR1 is LNHDA and CDR2 is SQIVND (reference sequence). The junction had 6 bases not matched to a gene; V was cut back by 9 bases and J by 2 bases. The CDR3 DNA reads as TGTGCCAGCCGGGACAGGGCGGTCACAGATACGCAGTATTTT. Its protein product is CASRDRAVTDTQYF.

This clone was detected a few times. V gene TRBV6-5 combines with J gene TRBJ2-2; TRBD2 matches 10 bases. Unmatched junction bases numbered 5, after V lost 6 bases and J lost 7 bases. The CDR3 has 14 amino acids. In germline, CDR1 is MNHEY, CDR2 SVGAGI. CDR3 sequence: CASRGLADHGELFF. The CDR3 coding sequence is TGTGCCAGCAGAGGACTAGCGGACCACGGGGAGCTGTTTTTT.

The chain joins TRBV7-2 to TRBJ1-4; D unresolved. There are 15 residues in the CDR3. Germline CDR1 reads SGHTA; CDR2 reads FQGNSA. Between the trimmed V and J ends, which lost 3 bases and 7 bases, there was a span of 15 bases. The CDR3: CASSFLTLGGEKLFF. As DNA, the CDR3 is TGTGCCAGCAGCTTCCTAACGCTGGGCGGTGAAAAACTGTTTTTT.

In DNA form, the CDR3 reads TGTGCCAGCCGTAGGGGTTTTGTGAGTTACGAGCAGTACTTC. Translation gives CASRRGFVSYEQYF. This chain uses TRBV28 with TRBJ2-7; D might be TRBD1 (5 bases). Germline assignment: CDR1 MDHEN and CDR2 SYDVKM. CDR3 length: 14 amino acids. V lost 8 bases and J lost 4, with 18 bases in between.

This chain joins TRBV19 and TRBJ2-1, with D possibly matching TRBD2 (6 bases). With 1 base removed from V and 4 bases from J, the gap between germline ends came to 17 bases. The germline V gene has CDR1 LNHDA and CDR2 SQIVND (reference sequence). The CDR3 is 17 residues long. CDR3: CASSIGRGRAGYNEQFF. DNA of the CDR3: TGTGCCAGTAGTATAGGTCGTGGGAGAGCGGGTTACAATGAGCAGTTCTTC.